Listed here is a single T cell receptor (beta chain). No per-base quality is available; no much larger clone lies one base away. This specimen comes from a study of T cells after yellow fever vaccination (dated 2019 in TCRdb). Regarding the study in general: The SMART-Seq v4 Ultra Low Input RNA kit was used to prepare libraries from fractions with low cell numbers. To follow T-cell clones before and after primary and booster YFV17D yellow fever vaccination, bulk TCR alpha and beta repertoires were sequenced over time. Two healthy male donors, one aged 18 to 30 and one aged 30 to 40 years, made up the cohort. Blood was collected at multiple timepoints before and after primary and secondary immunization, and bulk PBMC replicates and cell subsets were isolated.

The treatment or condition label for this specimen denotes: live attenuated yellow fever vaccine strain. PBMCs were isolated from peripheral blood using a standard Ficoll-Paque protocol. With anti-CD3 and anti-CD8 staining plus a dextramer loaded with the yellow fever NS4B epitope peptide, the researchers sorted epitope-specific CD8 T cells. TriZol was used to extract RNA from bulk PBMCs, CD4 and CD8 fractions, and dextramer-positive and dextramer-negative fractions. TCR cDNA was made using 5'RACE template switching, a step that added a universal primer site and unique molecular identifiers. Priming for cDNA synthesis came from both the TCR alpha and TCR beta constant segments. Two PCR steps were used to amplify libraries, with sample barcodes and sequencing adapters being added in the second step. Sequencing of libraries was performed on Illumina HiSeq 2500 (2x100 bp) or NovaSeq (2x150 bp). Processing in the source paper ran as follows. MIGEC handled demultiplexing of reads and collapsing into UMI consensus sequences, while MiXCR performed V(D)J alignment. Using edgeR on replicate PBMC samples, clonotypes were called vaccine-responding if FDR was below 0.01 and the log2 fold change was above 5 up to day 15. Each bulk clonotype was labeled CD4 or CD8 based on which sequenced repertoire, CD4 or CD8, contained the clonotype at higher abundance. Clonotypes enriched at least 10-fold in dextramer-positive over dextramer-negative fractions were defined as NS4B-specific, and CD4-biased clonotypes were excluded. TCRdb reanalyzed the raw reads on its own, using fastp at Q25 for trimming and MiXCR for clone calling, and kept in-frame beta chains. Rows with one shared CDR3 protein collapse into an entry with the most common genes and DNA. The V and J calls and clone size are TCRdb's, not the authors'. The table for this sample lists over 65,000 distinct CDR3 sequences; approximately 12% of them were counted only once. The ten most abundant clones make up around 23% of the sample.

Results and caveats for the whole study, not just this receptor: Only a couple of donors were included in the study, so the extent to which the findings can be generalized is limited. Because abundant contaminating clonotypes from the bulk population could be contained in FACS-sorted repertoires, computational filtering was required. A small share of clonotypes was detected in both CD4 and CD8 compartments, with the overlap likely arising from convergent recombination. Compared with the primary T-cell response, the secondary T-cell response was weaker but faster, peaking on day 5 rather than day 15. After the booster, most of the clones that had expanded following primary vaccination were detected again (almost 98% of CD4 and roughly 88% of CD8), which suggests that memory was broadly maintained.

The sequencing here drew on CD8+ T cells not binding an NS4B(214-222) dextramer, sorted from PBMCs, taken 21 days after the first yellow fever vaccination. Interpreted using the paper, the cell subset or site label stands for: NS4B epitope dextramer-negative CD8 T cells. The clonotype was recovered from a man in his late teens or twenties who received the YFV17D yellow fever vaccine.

CDR3 sequence: CASSPLWASNTGELFF. The base sequence is TGCGCCAGCAGCCCCCTCTGGGCTTCGAACACCGGGGAGCTGTTTTTT. This receptor chain uses TRBV5-1 and TRBJ2-2; the D gene remains uncertain. The CDR3 numbers 16 residues from cysteine through phenylalanine. The kept DNA is CDR3 alone, 48 bases in frame from the first base. V was cut back by 4 bases and J by 0 bases, leaving a gap of 13 bases between them. From the germline V gene, CDR1 is SGHRS and CDR2 is YFSETQ.